A single sample is the source of the 27 T cell receptor beta chains below, sequenced in a study of shared clonotypes between healthy human individuals. Using immunoSEQ multiplex PCR, the repertoire was profiled, and TCRdb retains in-frame clones only, with some absent. Among 700,000 or so clones listed, approximately 79% were seen once. Source material: memory CD4+ T cells sorted from blood. Stated subset: CD45RA-negative fraction. The receptors here all came from a woman in her 30s in good health.

The V gene is TRBV6-1, the J gene TRBJ2-3; 8 nucleotides align to TRBD2. This CDR3 is 16 amino acids long. Germline lookup yields CDR1 MNHNS and CDR2 SASEGT. V lost 4 bases to trimming and J lost 2 bases; unmatched junction nucleotides: 8. CDR3 sequence (DNA): TGTGCCAGCAGTGGAGCGGGAGTGGGGCCCACAGATACGCAGTATTTT. Its translation is CASSGAGVGPTDTQYF.

The rearrangement links TRBV7-9 to TRBJ2-3; TRBD2 might be the D (5 bases). The CDR3 length is 14 residues. Per germline, CDR1 SEHNR and CDR2 FQNEAQ (reference sequence). Trimming removed 5 bases at V and 3 bases at J, with 12 bases between. CDR3 sequence: CASSRWGATDTQYF. In DNA, the CDR3 is TGTGCCAGCAGCCGCTGGGGAGCTACAGATACGCAGTATTTT. Complete variable domain (other parts from reference TRBV7-9 and TRBJ2-3): DTGVSQNPRHKITKRGQNVTFRCDPISEHNRLYWYRQTLGQGPEFLTYFQNEAQLEKSRLLSDRFSAERPKGSFSTLEIQRTEQGDSAMYLCASSRWGATDTQYFGPGTRLTVL.

V and J are TRBV7-2 and TRBJ2-1, with a possible D match to TRBD1 (5 bases). CDR3 size: 16 residues. V was pared by 1 base and J by 7 bases, with 17 bases between. Germline V gives CDR1 SGHTA, CDR2 FQGNSA. CDR3 nucleotide sequence: TGTGCCAGCAGCTTAGAAGTGGGCGGCAGGGCGAATGAGCAGTTCTTC. Amino acid sequence: CASSLEVGGRANEQFF.

This clone was detected ten times or more. This sequence joins TRBV2 and TRBJ2-1; TRBD2 agrees at 9 bases. V shed 6 bases and J 4 bases; nucleotides not matched to a gene: 7. Germline-derived CDR1 and CDR2 are SNHLY and FYNNEI. The CDR3 consists of 15 residues. CDR3 nucleotides: TGTGCCAGCAGCCTTAGCGGGAGCCAATACAATGAGCAGTTCTTC. It yields the protein CASSLSGSQYNEQFF.

The chain carries TRBV19 and TRBJ2-1; 8 bases are shared with TRBD2. The junction had 3 bases not matched to a gene; V was cut back by 5 bases and J by 0 bases. Germline-derived CDR1 and CDR2 are LNHDA and SQIVND (reference sequence). CDR3 size: 15 residues. CDR3 amino acids: CASSPSGSSYNEQFF. As DNA, the CDR3 is TGTGCCAGTAGTCCCAGCGGGAGCTCCTACAATGAGCAGTTCTTC.

The V and J genes are TRBV19 and TRBJ2-5; 7 bases map to TRBD2. Trimming took 6 bases from V and 5 from J; bases not matched to a gene: 9. There are 14 residues in the CDR3. Per germline, CDR1 LNHDA and CDR2 SQIVND (reference sequence). The CDR3 bases are TGTGCCAGTAGGCCGGGCGGGAGAGGGGAGACCCAGTACTTC. It specifies CASRPGGRGETQYF.

This sequence joins TRBV5-1 and TRBJ1-5; D is ambiguous. The germline V gene has CDR1 SGHRS and CDR2 YFSETQ. V gave up 4 bases and J gave up 2 bases, with 10 bases separating them. The CDR3 is 14 residues long. The DNA of the CDR3 is TGCGCCAGCAGCATGGGTTTAGGCAATCAGCCCCAGCATTTT. Encoded protein: CASSMGLGNQPQHF.

This clone was seen only once. V is TRBV10-1 and J is TRBJ2-7; possible D gene TRBD2, 6 bases. CDR1 is WNHNN, CDR2 SYGVQD, per germline (reference sequence). V lost 6 bases, J lost 0 bases, and 15 bases lay in between. The CDR3 loop spans 15 amino acids. CDR3 protein: CASSETGGRSYEQYF. The DNA for the CDR3 is TGCGCCAGCAGCGAGACCGGAGGGCGCTCCTACGAGCAGTACTTC.

J is TRBJ2-1 and V is TRBV29-1; TRBD2 agrees at 10 bases. Trimming cost V 7 bases and J 0 bases; bases outside gene matches: 3. Germline loops: CDR1 SQVTM, CDR2 ANQGSEA. The CDR3 loop spans 14 amino acids. The CDR3 nucleotides read TGCAGCGGAGGACTAGCGGACTCCTACAATGAGCAGTTCTTC. Its translation is CSGGLADSYNEQFF.

Turning to this clone: This sample includes further DNA sequences coding for the same CDR3. The chain combines TRBV7-2 with TRBJ2-7; 7 positions agree with TRBD2. The germline CDR1 and CDR2 sequences are SGHTA and FQGNSA. The CDR3 contains 14 residues. The junction had 2 bases not matched to a gene; V was cut back by 3 bases and J by 0 bases. The CDR3 here is CASSFRTSSYEQYF. In DNA form, the CDR3 reads TGTGCCAGCAGCTTCAGGACTAGCTCCTACGAGCAGTACTTC.

DNA for the CDR3: TGTGCCAGCAGTGATTCAAGGACTAACTTTAAAGAGACCCAGTACTTC. It yields the protein CASSDSRTNFKETQYF. V is TRBV25-1 and J is TRBJ2-5, with a possible D match to TRBD2 (6 bases). V shed 3 bases and J shed 3 bases, with 17 bases lying between them. This CDR3 has 16 residues. Germline CDR1 is MGHDK and CDR2 is SYGVNS.

The rearrangement links TRBV29-1 to TRBJ2-1, with TRBD1 as a possible D gene (6 bases). Between the trimmed V and J ends, which lost 6 bases and 8 bases, there was a span of 17 bases. Germline V lookup: CDR1 SQVTM, CDR2 ANQGSEA. This CDR3 region has 13 residues. CDR3 DNA: TGCAGCGTCTCCCGGGTGGGGGCGCATGAGCAGTTCTTC. It is translated as CSVSRVGAHEQFF.

The chain carries TRBV12-5 and TRBJ2-5; D ambiguous. The ends were cut back, 2 bases at V and 11 bases at J, with 12 bases in the middle. Germline V gene lookup returns CDR1 LGHNT and CDR2 FRNRAP. This CDR3 is 12 amino acids long. The CDR3 DNA is TGTGCTAGTGGTTTGACCGACGTGGAGCAGTACTTC. This encodes CASGLTDVEQYF.

This clone was counted ten times or more. The V and J genes are TRBV19 and TRBJ2-7; 13 nucleotides line up with TRBD2. Germline V gives CDR1 LNHDA, CDR2 SQIVND (reference sequence). The V gene end was trimmed by 5 bases and the J gene end by 2 bases; junction bases not matched to a gene: 9. The CDR3 totals 17 residues. CDR3 sequence reads: CASSERHGTSGTYEQYF. The CDR3 DNA reads TGTGCCAGTAGTGAGCGACACGGGACTAGCGGGACCTACGAGCAGTACTTC.

This chain uses TRBV7-9 with TRBJ1-1, with D maybe TRBD1 (6 bases). V lost 0 bases and J 0 bases, leaving 8 bases between the germline ends. CDR3 length equals 15 residues. CDR1 and CDR2 (germline): SEHNR, FQNEAQ (reference sequence). CDR3 protein: CASSLAGGMNTEAFF. CDR3 in DNA: TGTGCCAGCAGCTTAGCAGGGGGGATGAACACTGAAGCTTTCTTT.

This clone was recorded a few times. The V call is TRBV23-1, the J call TRBJ2-2, with unresolved D. TRBV23-1 is an ORF; its function is uncertain. This CDR3 comprises 13 residues. Trimming removed 3 bases from V and 5 bases from J, with 7 bases in between. The DNA of the CDR3 is TGCGCCAGCAGTCAGGGGTATACCGGGGAGCTGTTTTTT. It specifies CASSQGYTGELFF.

This clone has more than one count but fewer than ten. The V call is TRBV5-1, the J call TRBJ2-5, with TRBD2 matching over 9 bases. CDR1 and CDR2 (germline): SGHRS, YFSETQ. This CDR3 has 15 amino acids. V lost 2 bases to trimming and J lost 2 bases; unmatched junction nucleotides: 4. DNA of the CDR3: TGCGCCAGCAGCTTTAGCGGGAGCGAGCAAGAGACCCAGTACTTC. This codes for CASSFSGSEQETQYF.

The chain employs TRBV28 and TRBJ1-4; D remains ambiguous. Trimming removed 10 bases from V and 5 bases from J, with 14 bases in between. Germline V gene data show CDR1 as MDHEN and CDR2 as SYDVKM. The CDR3 length is 13 residues. This CDR3 reads CATIDRSNEKLFF. As DNA, the CDR3 is TGTGCCACCATCGACCGAAGCAATGAAAAACTGTTTTTT.

J is TRBJ1-2 and V is TRBV28; 10 bases line up with TRBD1. The germline V gene encodes CDR1 MDHEN and CDR2 SYDVKM. This CDR3 has 15 amino acids. J was trimmed by 5 bases and V by 2 bases; bases with no gene match: 5. The DNA for the CDR3 is TGTGCCAGCAGTTTAGCGACAGGGGGCGCGTATGGCTACACCTTC. As protein: CASSLATGGAYGYTF.

The CDR3: CASSSDGGTGKGGYTF. The CDR3 nucleotides read TGTGCCAGCAGCTCGGACGGGGGGACAGGAAAGGGAGGCTACACCTTC. The rearrangement joins TRBV7-2 to TRBJ1-2, with 8 positions matching TRBD1. Germline V gene data show CDR1 as SGHTA and CDR2 as FQGNSA. V shed 4 bases, J shed 8 bases, and the junction held 15 bases outside the gene matches. The CDR3 has 16 amino acids.

Ten or more counts support this clone. This chain connects TRBV7-3 to TRBJ1-5, with D unresolved. The CDR3 extends over 13 amino acids. Germline assignment: CDR1 SGHTA and CDR2 FQGTGA. V gave up 3 bases and J gave up 6 bases, with 9 bases separating them. The CDR3 bases are TGTGCCAGCAGCTTGGGGTATGGTCAGCCCCAGCATTTT. It encodes CASSLGYGQPQHF. Drawing the rest from reference TRBV7-3 and TRBJ1-5, the complete variable domain is GAGVSQTPSNKVTEKGKYVELRCDPISGHTALYWYRQSLGQGPEFLIYFQGTGAADDSGLPNDRFFAVRPEGSVSTLKIQRTERGDSAVYLCASSLGYGQPQHFGDGTRLSIL.

V usage is TRBV5-1 and J usage is TRBJ2-1; D gene ambiguous. The ends were cut back, 4 bases at V and 5 bases at J, with 16 bases in the middle. In germline, CDR1 is SGHRS, CDR2 YFSETQ. The CDR3 covers 15 residues. This chain's CDR3 is CASSPPSLRDNEQFF. CDR3 coding DNA: TGCGCCAGCAGCCCCCCCTCTCTCAGAGACAATGAGCAGTTCTTC. The full variable domain, in which reference TRBV5-1 and TRBJ2-1 provide the parts outside the CDR3, is KAGVTQTPRYLIKTRGQQVTLSCSPISGHRSVSWYQQTPGQGLQFLFEYFSETQRNKGNFPGRFSGRQFSNSRSEMNVSTLELGDSALYLCASSPPSLRDNEQFFGPGTRLTVL.

The rearrangement links TRBV29-1 to TRBJ2-5; D may correspond to TRBD1 or TRBD2 (5 bases each). The DNA end lines up better with TRBJ2-7; the J call may be wrong. CDR1 and CDR2 from the germline V gene are SQVTM and ANQGSEA. The CDR3 has 14 residues. The CDR3 sequence is CSVSTGTAPYEQYF. DNA for the CDR3: TGCAGCGTTTCCACCGGGACGGCTCCCTACGAGCAGTACTTC.

This clone was seen a handful of times. The identical CDR3 is also encoded by other nucleotide sequences in the sample. This chain uses TRBV15 with TRBJ1-2; D is perhaps TRBD1 (6 bases). This CDR3 region has 13 residues. Trimming cost V 5 bases and J 2 bases, with 9 bases left between them. In germline, CDR1 is LNHNV, CDR2 YYDKDF (reference sequence). CDR3 loop: CATSGTGNYGYTF. Here the CDR3 DNA reads TGTGCCACCAGCGGAACAGGGAACTATGGCTACACCTTC.

As to this clone: Since a much larger clone is just one base distant, this may be a read error. The chain joins TRBV11-2 to TRBJ2-1; TRBD2 matches at 13 bases. There are 15 residues in the CDR3. Germline V lookup: CDR1 SGHAT, CDR2 FQNNGV. V shed 5 bases, J shed 7 bases, and the junction held 5 bases outside the gene matches. CDR3 DNA: TGTGCCAGCAGCCCCGGACTAGCGGGAGCGAATGAGCAGTTCTTC. The encoded protein is CASSPGLAGANEQFF.

The chain employs TRBV6-1 and TRBJ1-4; 8 positions agree with TRBD1. Germline trimming cut 5 bases from V and 10 bases from J; bases unmatched to any gene: 9. Germline loops: CDR1 MNHNS, CDR2 SASEGT. There are 14 residues in the CDR3. CDR3 sequence (DNA): TGTGCCAGCAGTAGCCCGGACAGGGCAGGAAAACTGTTTTTT. Its protein product is CASSSPDRAGKLFF.

This clone was counted at least ten times. The rearrangement joins TRBV29-1 to TRBJ2-4; 8 nucleotides agree with TRBD1. The V segment lost 0 bases and the J segment 8 bases; nucleotides outside the gene matches: 12. CDR3 length: 16 residues. Germline V lookup: CDR1 SQVTM, CDR2 ANQGSEA. CDR3 residues: CSVEDGQQGVGHIQYF. In nucleotides, the CDR3 is TGCAGCGTTGAAGATGGTCAACAGGGGGTTGGTCACATTCAGTACTTC.